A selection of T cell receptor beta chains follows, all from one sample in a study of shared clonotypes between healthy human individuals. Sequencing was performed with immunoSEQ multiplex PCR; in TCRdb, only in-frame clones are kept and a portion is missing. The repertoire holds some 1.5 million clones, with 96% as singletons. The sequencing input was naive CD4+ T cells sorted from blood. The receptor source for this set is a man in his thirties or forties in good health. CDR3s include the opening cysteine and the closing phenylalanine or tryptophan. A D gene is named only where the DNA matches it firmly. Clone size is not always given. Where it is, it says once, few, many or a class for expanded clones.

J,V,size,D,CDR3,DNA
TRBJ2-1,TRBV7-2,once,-,CASSPLGSGAYNEQFF,TGTGCCAGCAGCCCCCTGGGGTCCGGGGCCTACAATGAGCAGTTCTTC
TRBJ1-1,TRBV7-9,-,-,CASSLSGRDYTEAFF,TGTGCCAGCAGCTTAAGTGGGAGGGATTACACTGAAGCTTTCTTT
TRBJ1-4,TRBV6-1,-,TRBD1,CASSGQGAGEKLFF,TGTGCCAGCAGTGGACAGGGGGCGGGCGAAAAACTGTTTTTT
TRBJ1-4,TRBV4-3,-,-,CASSIRTAEEKLFF,TGCGCCAGCAGCATCCGGACAGCGGAGGAAAAACTGTTTTTT
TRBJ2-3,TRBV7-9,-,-,CASSSFSRRGPDTQYF,TGTGCCAGCAGCTCTTTTTCTCGAAGGGGCCCAGATACGCAGTATTTT
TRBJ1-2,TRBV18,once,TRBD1,CASSPPGTGGVYGYTF,TGTGCCAGCTCACCTCCCGGGACAGGGGGCGTCTATGGCTACACCTTC
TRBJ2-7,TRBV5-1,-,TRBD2,CASSLWRAGGSSYEQYF,TGCGCCAGCAGCTTGTGGAGAGCGGGAGGCAGCTCCTACGAGCAGTACTTC
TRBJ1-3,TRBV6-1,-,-,CASSEVRPVSGNTIYF,TGTGCCAGCAGTGAAGTTCGACCTGTCTCTGGAAACACCATATATTTT
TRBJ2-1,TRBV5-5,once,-,CASSLDLGVDEQFF,TGTGCCAGCAGCTTGGATTTAGGGGTCGATGAGCAGTTCTTC
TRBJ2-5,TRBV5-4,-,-,CASSFMGSEETQYF,TGTGCCAGCAGCTTTATGGGGTCGGAAGAGACCCAGTACTTC
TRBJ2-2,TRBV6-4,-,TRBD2,CASSALAGSGGELFF,TGTGCCAGCAGTGCACTAGCGGGATCGGGCGGGGAGCTGTTTTTT
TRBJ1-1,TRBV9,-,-,CASSVDWTENTEAFF,TGTGCCAGCAGCGTAGATTGGACAGAGAACACTGAAGCTTTCTTT
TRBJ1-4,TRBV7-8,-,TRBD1,CASSLDRNEKLFF,TGTGCCAGCAGCCTGGACAGGAATGAAAAACTGTTTTTT
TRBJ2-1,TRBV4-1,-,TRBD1,CASSQDGTGEQFF,TGCGCCAGCAGCCAGGATGGGACAGGGGAACAGTTCTTC
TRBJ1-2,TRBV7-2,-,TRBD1,CASSGRQGLGYTF,TGTGCCAGCAGCGGGCGACAGGGCCTGGGCTACACCTTC
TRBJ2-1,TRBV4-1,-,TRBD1,CASSQVLRDRSHNEQFF,TGCGCCAGCAGCCAAGTTCTAAGGGACAGGTCCCACAATGAGCAGTTCTTC
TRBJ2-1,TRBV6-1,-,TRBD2,CASSEGLAAYNEQFF,TGTGCCAGCAGTGAAGGACTAGCCGCCTACAATGAGCAGTTCTTC
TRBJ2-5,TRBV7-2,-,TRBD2,CASSLGTSVVETQYF,TGTGCCAGCAGCTTAGGGACTAGCGTTGTAGAGACCCAGTACTTC
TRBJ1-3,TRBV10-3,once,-,CAISESGPASGNTIYF,TGTGCCATCAGTGAGTCCGGTCCAGCCTCTGGAAACACCATATATTTT
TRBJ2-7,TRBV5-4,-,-,CASSLGPREQYF,TGTGCCAGCAGCTTGGGGCCCAGAGAGCAGTACTTC
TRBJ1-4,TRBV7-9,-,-,CASSLALNLANEKLFF,TGTGCCAGCAGCTTAGCTCTGAACCTTGCTAATGAAAAACTGTTTTTT
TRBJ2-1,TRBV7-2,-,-,CASSLGVASNNEQFF,TGTGCCAGCAGCTTAGGAGTAGCCAGCAACAATGAGCAGTTCTTC
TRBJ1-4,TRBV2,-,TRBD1,CASSRDRYNEKLFF,TGTGCCAGCAGTCGGGACAGGTATAATGAAAAACTGTTTTTT
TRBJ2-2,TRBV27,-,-,CASSPRGTGELFF,TGTGCCAGCAGTCCTCGCGGCACCGGGGAGCTGTTTTTT
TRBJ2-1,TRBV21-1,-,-,CASSRCGLAGLYNEQFF,TGTGCCAGCAGCAGATGTGGACTAGCGGGATTATACAATGAGCAGTTCTTC
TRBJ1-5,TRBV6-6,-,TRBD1,CASRPGQGYGQPQHF,TGTGCCAGCAGGCCGGGACAGGGGTATGGACAGCCCCAGCATTTT
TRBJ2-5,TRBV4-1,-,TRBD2,CASSQVSGGLAGARETQYF,TGCGCCAGCAGCCAAGTTTCAGGCGGACTAGCGGGAGCAAGAGAGACCCAGTACTTC
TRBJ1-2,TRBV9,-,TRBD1,CASSVDGQGGGYTF,TGTGCCAGCAGCGTAGATGGACAGGGTGGGGGCTACACCTTC
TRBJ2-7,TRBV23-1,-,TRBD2,CASSQSLAGEDEQYF,TGCGCCAGCAGTCAATCACTAGCGGGAGAGGACGAGCAGTACTTC
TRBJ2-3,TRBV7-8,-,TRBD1,CASSSRDRSDTQYF,TGTGCCAGCAGCTCCCGGGACAGGTCAGATACGCAGTATTTT
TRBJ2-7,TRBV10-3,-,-,CAISESRGGYEQYF,TGTGCCATCAGTGAGTCGAGAGGGGGCTACGAGCAGTACTTC
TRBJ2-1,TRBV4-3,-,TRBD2,CASSVGGRAHEQFF,TGCGCCAGCAGTGTGGGCGGGAGGGCCCATGAGCAGTTCTTC
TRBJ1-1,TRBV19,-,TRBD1,CASRIPGQGSVAPPEAFF,TGTGCCAGTAGAATCCCGGGACAGGGAAGTGTGGCCCCCCCTGAAGCTTTCTTT